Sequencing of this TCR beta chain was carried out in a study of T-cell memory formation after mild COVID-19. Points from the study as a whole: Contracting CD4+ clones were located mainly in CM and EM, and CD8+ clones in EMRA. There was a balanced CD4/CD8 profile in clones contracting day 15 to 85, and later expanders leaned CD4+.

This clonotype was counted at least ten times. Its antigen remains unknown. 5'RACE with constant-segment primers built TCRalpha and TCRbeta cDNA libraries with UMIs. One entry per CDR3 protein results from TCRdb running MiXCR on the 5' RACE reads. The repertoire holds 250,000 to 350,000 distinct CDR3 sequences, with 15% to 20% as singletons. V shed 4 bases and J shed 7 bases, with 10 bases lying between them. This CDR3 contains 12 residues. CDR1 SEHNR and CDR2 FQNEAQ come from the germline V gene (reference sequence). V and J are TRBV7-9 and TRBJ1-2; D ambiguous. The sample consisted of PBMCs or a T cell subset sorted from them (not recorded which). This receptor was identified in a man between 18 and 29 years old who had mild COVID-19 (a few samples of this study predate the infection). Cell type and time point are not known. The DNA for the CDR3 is TGTGCCAGCAGCTGGCGTGGAAGTGGCTACACCTTC. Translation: CASSWRGSGYTF.